The entry that follows covers one T cell receptor beta chain sequence. Its antigen is as yet unknown. This entry comes from a study of untreated major depressive disorder. Study-wide results and caveats: Differences in TRBV25-01 and TRBV02-01 usage did not reach significance. TRBV05-01 (Vbeta 5.1) usage was higher in CD4+ T cells of depressed patients than controls.

Every depressed patient was matched in pairs with a non-depressed control on sex, age, current smoking status and body mass index. The germline V and J ends were trimmed by 1 base and 1 base, with 11 bases remaining between them. Germline values: CDR1 MNHEY, CDR2 SMNVEV (reference sequence). CDR3 size: 15 residues. Assay: immunoSEQ multiplex PCR; the TCRdb copy retains only in-frame clones and omits some. Among approximately 24,000 clones listed, about 89% were seen once. Sequencing was done on a sample of CD4+ T cells from PBMCs. The rearrangement uses TRBV27 and TRBJ2-7; no clear D. The source is a woman between 25 and 40 years old with major depressive disorder. The CDR3 loop is CASSLFPWLSYEQYF. In nucleotides, the CDR3 is TGTGCCAGCAGTTTATTTCCTTGGCTTTCCTACGAGCAGTACTTC.